Following are 15 T cell receptor beta chains from one sample sequenced in a study of T cells in Graves' hyperthyroidism and ophthalmopathy. What was amplified from RNA transcripts were TCR beta CDR3 regions. The primer set for the first-round RT-PCR of the TCR CDR3 was HTBI. TCRdb re-derived calls from the multiplex PCR reads in MiXCR, one entry per CDR3 protein. The sample consists of around 700,000 distinct CDR3 sequences, over 35% of them appearing once. Sequencing used blood. The receptors were sampled from a woman in her 40s with Graves' hyperthyroidism.

This clonotype has at least ten counts. The chain links TRBV5-1 to TRBJ1-5; TRBD1 might be the D (6 bases). The germline V gene encodes CDR1 SGHRS and CDR2 YFSETQ. The germline V and J ends were trimmed by 0 bases and 3 bases, with 10 bases remaining between them. The CDR3 extends over 15 amino acids. This CDR3 reads CASSLEAGVNQPQHF. The CDR3 DNA sequence: TGCGCCAGCAGCTTGGAGGCAGGGGTCAATCAGCCCCAGCATTTT.

The chain recombines TRBV7-8 with TRBJ1-6; 7 bases align to TRBD1. CDR1 and CDR2 (germline): SGHVS, FQNEAQ. This CDR3 is 14 amino acids long. V lost 7 bases to trimming and J lost 4 bases; unmatched junction nucleotides: 4. In DNA, the CDR3 is TGTGCCAGCATCGCCAGGGGGTATAATTCACCCCTCCACTTT. Residues: CASIARGYNSPLHF. The entire variable domain, with the rest obtained from reference TRBV7-8 and TRBJ1-6, is as follows: GAGVSQSPRYKVAKRGQDVALRCDPISGHVSLFWYQQALGQGPEFLTYFQNEAQLDKSGLPSDRFFAERPEGSVSTLKIQRTQQEDSAVYLCASIARGYNSPLHFGNGTRLTVT.

This clonotype was found many times. J is TRBJ1-5 and V is TRBV12-3 or TRBV12-4; 9 bases are shared with TRBD1. This CDR3 contains 14 residues. Trimming removed 6 bases from V and 4 bases from J; junction bases left unmatched: 4. CDR3 in amino acids: CASSRDRANQPQHF. The CDR3, as DNA: TGTGCCAGCAGCCGGGACAGGGCGAATCAGCCCCAGCATTTT.

This clonotype was recorded at least ten times. The chain uses TRBV29-1 and TRBJ2-5; 8 bases map to TRBD1. V was pared by 2 bases and J by 4 bases, with 9 bases of the junction left unmatched. Germline V gene lookup returns CDR1 SQVTM and CDR2 ANQGSEA. There are 15 residues in the CDR3. CDR3 loop: CSVERMTGAGETQYF. The CDR3 coding sequence is TGCAGCGTTGAAAGGATGACAGGGGCAGGAGAGACCCAGTACTTC.

At least ten counts were recorded for this clonotype. The chain combines TRBV29-1 with TRBJ1-4; D perhaps matches TRBD1 (6 bases). The CDR3 sequence is 12 residues long. The V gene lost 6 bases and the J gene lost 7 bases, with 12 bases spanning the gap. The germline gives CDR1 SQVTM, CDR2 ANQGSEA. The CDR3 DNA follows: TGCAGCGTGAATGGGGGCAGTGAAAAACTGTTTTTT. Translation gives CSVNGGSEKLFF.

The chain combines TRBV19 with TRBJ1-5, with a weak D call TRBD1 (6 bases). V lost 7 bases, J lost 5 bases, and 15 bases lay in between. This CDR3 is built from 14 residues. The germline gives CDR1 LNHDA, CDR2 SQIVND (reference sequence). CDR3 DNA sequence: TGTGCCAGTACCCGCGGGGGCGCGGATCAGCCCCAGCATTTT. Residues: CASTRGGADQPQHF.

The chain carries TRBV20-1 and TRBJ1-4; D remains ambiguous. Germline CDR1 reads DFQATT; CDR2 reads SNEGSKA (reference sequence). The CDR3 is made up of 14 amino acids. Trimming left V 0 bases short and J 4 bases short, with 9 bases between. The CDR3 protein is CSARERVVNEKLFF. The CDR3 coding sequence is TGCAGTGCTAGAGAAAGGGTGGTTAATGAAAAACTGTTTTTT.

As for this clonotype: This could be a read error, since a much larger clone is one nucleotide away. V and J are TRBV19 and TRBJ1-5; D is unresolved. This CDR3 comprises 15 residues. CDR1 and CDR2 (germline): LNHDA, SQIVND (reference sequence). The CDR3 here is CASSTDRRIMEPRHF. CDR3 bases: TGTGCCAGTAGTACGGACCGACGGATAATGGAGCCCCGGCATTTT.

The chain carries TRBV7-8 and TRBJ1-1; D gene unclear. The V end lost 2 bases, the J end lost 3 bases, and 13 bases lay between the germline ends. Germline-derived CDR1 and CDR2 are SGHVS and FQNEAQ. The CDR3 is made up of 15 amino acids. The CDR3 region is CASSLIFGGDTEAFF. CDR3 DNA: TGTGCCAGCAGCTTAATTTTTGGCGGTGACACTGAAGCTTTCTTT. Full variable domain (remainder filled in from reference TRBV7-8 and TRBJ1-1): GAGVSQSPRYKVAKRGQDVALRCDPISGHVSLFWYQQALGQGPEFLTYFQNEAQLDKSGLPSDRFFAERPEGSVSTLKIQRTQQEDSAVYLCASSLIFGGDTEAFFGQGTRLTVV.

On this clonotype itself: A read error is possible here, since a much larger clone lies one base away. The chain employs TRBV19 and TRBJ1-2; TRBD1 matches at 7 bases. Germline V CDR1 and CDR2: LNHDA, SQIVND (reference sequence). CDR3 length: 15 amino acids. V shed 7 bases, J shed 4 bases, and the junction held 12 bases outside the gene matches. For the CDR3, the DNA is TGTGCCAGTAACTCTGAGACAGGGACGACCTATGGCTACACCTTC. Its translation: CASNSETGTTYGYTF.

The table lists this clonotype with many counts. V gene TRBV7-2 combines with J gene TRBJ2-7, with a possible D match to TRBD2 (6 bases). Between the trimmed V and J ends, which lost 1 base and 2 bases, there was a span of 9 bases. The CDR3 spans 14 residues. Germline assignment: CDR1 SGHTA and CDR2 FQGNSA. DNA of the CDR3: TGTGCCAGCAGCTTAGAGGGAGGCCCCTACGAGCAGTACTTC. Its protein is CASSLEGGPYEQYF.

The sample holds a few counts of this clonotype. The chain links TRBV5-8 to TRBJ2-7; 7 bases are shared with TRBD2. CDR1 is SGHTS, CDR2 YDEGEE, per germline. The CDR3 sequence is 13 residues long. The chain's CDR3 is CASSLEWGGGLEV. The CDR3, as DNA: TGTGCCAGCAGCTTGGAGTGGGGCGGGGGTCTAGAGGTC.

Note on this clonotype: A much larger clone lies a single base off, so this may be a read error. The rearrangement links TRBV7-2 to TRBJ2-5; weak D call: TRBD1 (5 bases). This CDR3 has 12 amino acids. Germline V gene sequence: CDR1 SGHTA, CDR2 FQGNSA. The CDR3 loop is CASSLGRDGQYF. The CDR3 DNA is TGTGCCAGCAGTTTAGGCAGGGATGGCCAGTACTTC.

The sample holds many counts of this clonotype. This chain joins TRBV10-3 and TRBJ2-5, with D perhaps TRBD1 (5 bases). Germline CDR1 ENHRY, CDR2 SYGVKD. Deletions cut 2 bases from V and 5 bases from J, with 15 bases between. The CDR3 length is 15 residues. CDR3 region: CAISEPQRGRETQYF. For the CDR3, the DNA is TGTGCCATCAGTGAGCCGCAAAGGGGTCGGGAGACCCAGTACTTC.

The gene calls are TRBV12-3 or TRBV12-4 and TRBJ1-5; tentatively, D is TRBD1 (5 bases). Trimming left V 5 bases short and J 5 bases short, with 13 bases between. The CDR3 covers 14 residues. The CDR3 loop is CASSPGWGDQPQHF. CDR3 DNA sequence: TGTGCCAGCAGTCCCGGGTGGGGGGATCAGCCCCAGCATTTT.